This T cell receptor (beta chain) was sequenced during a study of blood T cell repertoires in COVID-19. Study details: T cells, B-cell-depleted T cells, or PBMCs supplied cDNA or gDNA.

Clones were read by immunoSEQ multiplex PCR, and TCRdb kept only the in-frame ones, dropping some. The repertoire holds roughly 280,000 clones, with roughly 89% as singletons. This clone was detected only a few times. The V and J ends lost 2 bases and 7 bases respectively, with 6 bases between them. CDR1 is SGHNT, CDR2 YYREEE, per germline (reference sequence). The CDR3 is made up of 11 amino acids. The chain couples TRBV5-4 to TRBJ2-5; TRBD2 is a possible D gene (6 bases). This TCR came from a woman aged 60-75 years who had recovered from COVID-19. The sequenced material came from PBMCs or T cells enriched from blood (not recorded which). The CDR3 here is CASSFGGTQYF. DNA of the CDR3: TGTGCCAGCAGCTTCGGGGGGACCCAGTACTTC.